This T cell receptor beta chain was sequenced in a study of T-cell reconstitution after alpha-beta-depleted transplantation in children. Study-level results: Certain patients had high TCRbeta diversity at day 60, and it came from recipient T cells and thymic progenitors that survived. T-cell counts and diversity at one year post-transplant came mainly from newly produced T cells.

Germline CDR1 is SGHAT and CDR2 is FQNNGV. The CDR3 has 14 amino acids. V was pared by 3 bases and J by 1 base, with 7 bases between. In the case of this clonotype: As yet, its antigen is unknown.

Preparation of the TCRbeta library was carried out with unique molecular identifiers. TCRdb passed the PCR reads through MiXCR, listing each CDR3 protein once. The sample records around 130,000 distinct CDR3 sequences, 9.7% being singletons. The V call is TRBV11-2, the J call TRBJ2-4; D is unclear. The TCR sequence derives from a girl less than two years old who had a stem cell transplant for combined immunodeficiency, so the T cells may come from the graft donor. The specimen comprised PBMCs, mostly from graft donor cells, sampled 180 days after TCRalphabeta/CD19-depleted stem cell transplant. The CDR3 protein is CASSFSGAKNIQYF. CDR3 sequence (DNA): TGTGCCAGCAGCTTTTCCGGGGCCAAAAACATTCAGTACTTC.